This TCR beta chain was documented in a study of T cell repertoires in cytomegalovirus infection. Study-level background: Public TCR beta signatures indicated both CMV infection and matching HLA type.

TCRdb recomputed calls from the reads with MiXCR, one row per CDR3 protein. The data hold 230,000 or so distinct CDR3 sequences, with 35% to 40% observed a single time. As regards this clonotype: The target antigen is unknown.

CDR1 is SGHVS, CDR2 FQNEAQ, per germline. The V segment lost 5 bases and the J segment 3 bases; nucleotides outside the gene matches: 0. This CDR3 has 14 amino acids. V and J are TRBV7-8 and TRBJ2-5; TRBD2 agrees at 13 bases. The receptor was derived from a human donor in good health (CMV status not recorded). Some clones in this sample may be carry-over from other donors' samples. Sequenced here: CD8+ T cells from cultured PBMCs, sampled from culture after CMV antigen stimulation. CDR3 protein: CASSTSGREETQYF. As DNA, the CDR3 is TGTGCCAGCAGCACTAGCGGGAGGGAAGAGACCCAGTACTTC.